This is a list of T cell receptor beta chains from one sample in a study of blood T cell repertoires in COVID-19. Data came from immunoSEQ multiplex PCR; TCRdb stores just in-frame clones and leaves some out. The table includes 65,000 to 80,000 clones, over 65% detected once. The sample was peripheral blood. Source of these receptors: a human donor in a cohort sampled during active COVID-19. Each CDR3 is given with its conserved first and last residue. The D gene is left open where the match is weak. Size values are once, few and many counts, or a class for expanded clones, and some rows have none.

clone_size: .; j_call: TRBJ2-3; v_call: TRBV28; d_call: .; cdr3_nt: TGTGCCAGCAGAAAAACTAGCACAGATACGCAGTATTTT; cdr3_aa: CASRKTSTDTQYF
clone_size: .; j_call: TRBJ2-2; v_call: TRBV3-1/TRBV3-2; d_call: TRBD2; cdr3_nt: TGTGCCAGCAGCCGCGGGGGGGCCGGCACCGGGGAGCTGTTTTTT; cdr3_aa: CASSRGGAGTGELFF
clone_size: few; j_call: TRBJ1-2; v_call: TRBV2; d_call: TRBD1; cdr3_nt: TGTGCCAGCAGAGGGACAGCCGATAACTATGGCTACACCTTC; cdr3_aa: CASRGTADNYGYTF
clone_size: .; j_call: TRBJ1-1; v_call: TRBV27; d_call: .; cdr3_nt: TGTGCCAGCAGTTTATGGAGTATCCGAGGCACTGAAGCTTTCTTT; cdr3_aa: CASSLWSIRGTEAFF
clone_size: .; j_call: TRBJ2-7; v_call: TRBV3-1/TRBV3-2; d_call: TRBD1; cdr3_nt: TGTGCCAGCAGCCATCAGACAGGGCCAACCTACGAGCAGTACTTC; cdr3_aa: CASSHQTGPTYEQYF
clone_size: .; j_call: TRBJ1-1; v_call: TRBV5-5; d_call: .; cdr3_nt: TGTGCCACCAACCCCGGGGGTAACACTGAAGCTTTCTTT; cdr3_aa: CATNPGGNTEAFF
clone_size: .; j_call: TRBJ1-2; v_call: TRBV2; d_call: .; cdr3_nt: TGTGCCAGCAGTGAAGTCAGGGGACCTAACTATGGCTACACCTTC; cdr3_aa: CASSEVRGPNYGYTF
clone_size: .; j_call: TRBJ1-4; v_call: TRBV28; d_call: .; cdr3_nt: TGTGCCAGCAGCCAAACCGGGGGAGACGAAAAACTGTTTTTT; cdr3_aa: CASSQTGGDEKLFF
clone_size: .; j_call: TRBJ2-3; v_call: TRBV7-9; d_call: TRBD1; cdr3_nt: TGTGCCAGCAGCTTAGGGGACAGGGGGCTCACAGATACGCAGTATTTT; cdr3_aa: CASSLGDRGLTDTQYF
clone_size: .; j_call: TRBJ1-2; v_call: TRBV5-4; d_call: .; cdr3_nt: TGTGCCAGCAGCTCCACTCCGGGGTACTATGGCTACACCTTC; cdr3_aa: CASSSTPGYYGYTF
clone_size: .; j_call: TRBJ1-1; v_call: TRBV7-2; d_call: .; cdr3_nt: TGTGCCAGCAGCTTAGGGAGCCCTAGGGGAAACACTGAAGCTTTCTTT; cdr3_aa: CASSLGSPRGNTEAFF
clone_size: once; j_call: TRBJ1-1; v_call: TRBV11-2; d_call: .; cdr3_nt: TGTGCCAGCAGCTTATCTGAGGGGAGGACTGAAGCTTTCTTT; cdr3_aa: CASSLSEGRTEAFF
clone_size: .; j_call: TRBJ2-4; v_call: TRBV18; d_call: .; cdr3_nt: TGTGCCAGCTCCCCCGCGATAATAGCCAAAAACATTCAGTACTTC; cdr3_aa: CASSPAIIAKNIQYF
clone_size: .; j_call: TRBJ1-2; v_call: TRBV27; d_call: TRBD1; cdr3_nt: TGTGCCAGCAGTAGAGGAGAGGACAGGGTGGGTCGCACCTTC; cdr3_aa: CASSRGEDRVGRTF
clone_size: few; j_call: TRBJ2-2; v_call: TRBV9; d_call: .; cdr3_nt: TGTGCCAGCAGGAGGGATACCGGGGAGCTGTTTTTT; cdr3_aa: CASRRDTGELFF
clone_size: .; j_call: TRBJ1-2; v_call: TRBV7-2; d_call: .; cdr3_nt: TGTGCCAGCAGCTTTGGCCCGTCGGGAGGGGGCTATGGCTACACCTTC; cdr3_aa: CASSFGPSGGGYGYTF
clone_size: .; j_call: TRBJ1-6; v_call: TRBV19; d_call: .; cdr3_nt: TGTGCCAGTAGTATAGATCCGGTCTATTCACCCCTCCACTTT; cdr3_aa: CASSIDPVYSPLHF
clone_size: once; j_call: TRBJ2-7; v_call: TRBV3-1/TRBV3-2; d_call: .; cdr3_nt: TGTGCCAGCAGCCAAGATTGGGGCAGGAGCTCCTACGAGCAGTACTTC; cdr3_aa: CASSQDWGRSSYEQYF
clone_size: .; j_call: TRBJ2-7; v_call: TRBV5-1; d_call: TRBD2; cdr3_nt: TGCGCCAGCAGCTCCCTAGCGGGAGCGCGAGGCGAGCAGTACTTC; cdr3_aa: CASSSLAGARGEQYF
clone_size: .; j_call: TRBJ1-5; v_call: TRBV5-8; d_call: .; cdr3_nt: TGTGCCAGCAGCTTGGTCCAGGGCAATCAGCCCCAGCATTTT; cdr3_aa: CASSLVQGNQPQHF
clone_size: .; j_call: TRBJ1-2; v_call: TRBV5-8; d_call: TRBD1; cdr3_nt: TGTGCCAGCAGCCCCTCCGGGCCAGGGGGAGGCTATGGCTACACCTTC; cdr3_aa: CASSPSGPGGGYGYTF
clone_size: .; j_call: TRBJ2-1; v_call: TRBV3-1/TRBV3-2; d_call: .; cdr3_nt: TGTGCCAGCAGCCCCCCGACAGGGAGGAATAATGAGCAGTTCTTC; cdr3_aa: CASSPPTGRNNEQFF
clone_size: .; j_call: TRBJ1-2; v_call: TRBV2; d_call: TRBD1; cdr3_nt: TGTGCCAGCAGCGAGACAGGGCGAGGCTACACCTTC; cdr3_aa: CASSETGRGYTF
clone_size: .; j_call: TRBJ2-7; v_call: TRBV19; d_call: .; cdr3_nt: TGTGCCAGTAGTATGGACAAGAGCTACGAGCAGTACTTC; cdr3_aa: CASSMDKSYEQYF
clone_size: .; j_call: TRBJ2-2; v_call: TRBV28; d_call: TRBD1; cdr3_nt: TGTGCCAGCAGTAGGTTTGACAGGGCCGATATCGGGGAGCTGTTTTTT; cdr3_aa: CASSRFDRADIGELFF
clone_size: .; j_call: TRBJ1-5; v_call: TRBV20-1; d_call: .; cdr3_nt: TGCAGTGCTAGTGAACAGGGAAATCAGCCCCAGCATTTT; cdr3_aa: CSASEQGNQPQHF
clone_size: few; j_call: TRBJ1-5; v_call: TRBV28; d_call: .; cdr3_nt: TGTGCCAGCAGTTTCCCACGGGTTCAGCCCCAGCATTTT; cdr3_aa: CASSFPRVQPQHF
clone_size: few; j_call: TRBJ2-2; v_call: TRBV7-9; d_call: .; cdr3_nt: TGTGCCAGCAGCTTATGGGGGGTCACCGGGGAGCTGTTTTTT; cdr3_aa: CASSLWGVTGELFF
clone_size: .; j_call: TRBJ1-1; v_call: TRBV3-1/TRBV3-2; d_call: TRBD1; cdr3_nt: TGTGCCAGCAGAGCGACAGGGGCTTCCGAGAACACTGAAGCTTTCTTT; cdr3_aa: CASRATGASENTEAFF
clone_size: .; j_call: TRBJ2-2; v_call: TRBV5-4; d_call: TRBD2; cdr3_nt: TGTGCCAGCAGCTTAGGGACTAGCGGGAGGAATCCCGGGGAGCTGTTTTTT; cdr3_aa: CASSLGTSGRNPGELFF
clone_size: .; j_call: TRBJ2-5; v_call: TRBV5-1; d_call: TRBD2; cdr3_nt: TGCGCCAGCAGCCGCACTAGCGGCCAAGAGACCCAGTACTTC; cdr3_aa: CASSRTSGQETQYF
clone_size: .; j_call: TRBJ1-5; v_call: TRBV19; d_call: .; cdr3_nt: TGTGCCAGTAGTACCTCCCTATTGGTGTATAGCAATCAGCCCCAGCATTTT; cdr3_aa: CASSTSLLVYSNQPQHF
clone_size: .; j_call: TRBJ2-1; v_call: TRBV11-3; d_call: .; cdr3_nt: TGTGCCAGCAGCTTAGACGGGACACCCCACGATGAGCAGTTCTTC; cdr3_aa: CASSLDGTPHDEQFF
clone_size: few; j_call: TRBJ1-5; v_call: TRBV27; d_call: .; cdr3_nt: TGTGCCAGCAGTTTAGTCCCAGGGGCGCATGGTCAGCCCCAGCATTTT; cdr3_aa: CASSLVPGAHGQPQHF
clone_size: few; j_call: TRBJ1-1; v_call: TRBV3-1/TRBV3-2; d_call: .; cdr3_nt: TGTGCCAGCAGCTTCAACAGGGATACTGAAGCTTTCTTT; cdr3_aa: CASSFNRDTEAFF
clone_size: .; j_call: TRBJ2-3; v_call: TRBV30; d_call: TRBD2; cdr3_nt: TGTGCCTGGAAGGGCGGGGGGGCGACAGATACGCAGTATTTT; cdr3_aa: CAWKGGGATDTQYF
clone_size: .; j_call: TRBJ1-5; v_call: TRBV2; d_call: .; cdr3_nt: TGTGCCAGCAGTGAACAGGGATTTGGCAATCAGCCCCAGCATTTT; cdr3_aa: CASSEQGFGNQPQHF
clone_size: .; j_call: TRBJ2-5; v_call: TRBV18; d_call: TRBD1; cdr3_nt: TGTGCCAGCTCCTTCGCTCCGGGACAGCAAGAGACCCAGTACTTC; cdr3_aa: CASSFAPGQQETQYF
clone_size: .; j_call: TRBJ2-5; v_call: TRBV5-1; d_call: .; cdr3_nt: TGCGCCAGCAGCTTGGGGCCAGTCCAAGAGACCCAGTACTTC; cdr3_aa: CASSLGPVQETQYF
clone_size: .; j_call: TRBJ1-3; v_call: TRBV3-1/TRBV3-2; d_call: .; cdr3_nt: TGTGCCAGCAGCCGAGGGTCCAACGACGGAAACACCATATATTTT; cdr3_aa: CASSRGSNDGNTIYF
clone_size: .; j_call: TRBJ2-3; v_call: TRBV5-4; d_call: .; cdr3_nt: TGTGCCAGCAGCCCCGGACAGATCACAGATACGCAGTATTTT; cdr3_aa: CASSPGQITDTQYF
clone_size: .; j_call: TRBJ2-5; v_call: TRBV19; d_call: .; cdr3_nt: TGTGCCAGTTCTTCGAAACAGGGGGGGGAGACCCAGTACTTC; cdr3_aa: CASSSKQGGETQYF
clone_size: .; j_call: TRBJ2-5; v_call: TRBV5-8; d_call: .; cdr3_nt: TGTGCCAGCAGCTTGGGCGGGACAGCGATCCATGGAAAACAAGAGACCCAGTACTTC; cdr3_aa: CASSLGGTAIHGKQETQYF
clone_size: .; j_call: TRBJ1-5; v_call: TRBV4-1; d_call: .; cdr3_nt: TGCGCCAGCAGCCAAGAGTCAGAATATTTCAATCAGCCCCAGCATTTT; cdr3_aa: CASSQESEYFNQPQHF
clone_size: .; j_call: TRBJ1-4; v_call: TRBV18; d_call: .; cdr3_nt: TGTGCCAGCTCGAGAGAGGGAGTCGGTAATGAAAAACTGTTTTTT; cdr3_aa: CASSREGVGNEKLFF
clone_size: once; j_call: TRBJ2-3; v_call: TRBV5-4; d_call: TRBD2; cdr3_nt: TGTGCCAGCAGCTTCAGACTAGCGGGAGGGGGCACAGATACGCAGTATTTT; cdr3_aa: CASSFRLAGGGTDTQYF
clone_size: .; j_call: TRBJ2-3; v_call: TRBV5-1; d_call: TRBD2; cdr3_nt: TGCGCCAGCGCGACTAGCGGGGATTCCACAGATACGCAGTATTTT; cdr3_aa: CASATSGDSTDTQYF
clone_size: .; j_call: TRBJ2-3; v_call: TRBV5-4; d_call: TRBD1; cdr3_nt: TGTGCCGGAAAATCAGGGGGCGCTTATACAGATACGCAGTATTTT; cdr3_aa: CAGKSGGAYTDTQYF
clone_size: .; j_call: TRBJ2-7; v_call: TRBV6-5; d_call: TRBD1; cdr3_nt: TGTGCCAGCAGGAGACAGGGGGTCGACGAGCAGTACTTC; cdr3_aa: CASRRQGVDEQYF
clone_size: .; j_call: TRBJ1-3; v_call: TRBV5-1; d_call: TRBD1; cdr3_nt: TGCGCCAGCAGCTTGTTGGGGACAGATGGAAACACCATATATTTT; cdr3_aa: CASSLLGTDGNTIYF
clone_size: .; j_call: TRBJ1-1; v_call: TRBV7-9; d_call: TRBD1; cdr3_nt: TGTGCCAGCAGCCAACAGGGGAGGAACACTGAAGCTTTCTTT; cdr3_aa: CASSQQGRNTEAFF
clone_size: .; j_call: TRBJ2-4; v_call: TRBV5-6; d_call: .; cdr3_nt: TGTGCCAGCAGCTTTGACAGGCGAAGAAACATTCAGTACTTC; cdr3_aa: CASSFDRRRNIQYF